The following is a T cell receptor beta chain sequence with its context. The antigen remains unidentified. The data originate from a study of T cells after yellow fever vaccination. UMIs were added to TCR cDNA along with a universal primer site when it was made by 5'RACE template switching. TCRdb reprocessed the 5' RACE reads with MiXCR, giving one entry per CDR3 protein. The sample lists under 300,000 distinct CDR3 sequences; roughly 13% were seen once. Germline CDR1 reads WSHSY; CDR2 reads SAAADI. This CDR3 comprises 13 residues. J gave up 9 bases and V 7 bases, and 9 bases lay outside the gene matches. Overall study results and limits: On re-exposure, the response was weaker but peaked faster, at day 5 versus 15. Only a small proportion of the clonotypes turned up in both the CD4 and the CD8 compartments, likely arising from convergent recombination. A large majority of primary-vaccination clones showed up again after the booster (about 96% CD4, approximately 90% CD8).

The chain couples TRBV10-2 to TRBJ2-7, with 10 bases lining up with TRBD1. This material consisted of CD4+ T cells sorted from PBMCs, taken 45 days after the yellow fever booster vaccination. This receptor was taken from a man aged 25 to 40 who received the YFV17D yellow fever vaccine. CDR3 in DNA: TGCGCCAGCACCGGGACAGGGGTGGGAAGGCAGTACTTC. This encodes CASTGTGVGRQYF.